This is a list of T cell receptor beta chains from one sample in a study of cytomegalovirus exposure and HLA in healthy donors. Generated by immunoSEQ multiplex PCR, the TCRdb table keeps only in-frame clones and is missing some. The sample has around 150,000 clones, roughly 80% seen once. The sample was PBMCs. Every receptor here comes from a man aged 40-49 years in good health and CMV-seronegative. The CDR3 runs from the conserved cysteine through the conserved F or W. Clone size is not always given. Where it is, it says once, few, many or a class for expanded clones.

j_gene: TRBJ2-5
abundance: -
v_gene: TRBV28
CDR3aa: CASTTFSGAGGRTQYF

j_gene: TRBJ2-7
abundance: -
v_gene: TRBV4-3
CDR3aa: CASSQTGTGEQYF

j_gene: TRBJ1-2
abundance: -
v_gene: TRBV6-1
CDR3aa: CASSGFNRDTGYGYTF

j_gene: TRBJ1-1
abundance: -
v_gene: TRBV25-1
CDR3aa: CASRRTGNTEAFF

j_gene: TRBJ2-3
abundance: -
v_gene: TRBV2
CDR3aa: CASSAPPGQRRDTQYF

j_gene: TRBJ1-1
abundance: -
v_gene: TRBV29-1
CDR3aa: CSVKEDMNTEAFF

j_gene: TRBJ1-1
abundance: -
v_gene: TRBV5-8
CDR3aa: CASRFVEAFF

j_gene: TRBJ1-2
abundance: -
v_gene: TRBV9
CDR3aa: CASSPTPQGDYGYTF

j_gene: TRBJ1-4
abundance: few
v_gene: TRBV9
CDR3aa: CASSATATNEKLFF

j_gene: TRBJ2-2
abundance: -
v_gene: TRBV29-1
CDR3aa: CSASETGQELFF

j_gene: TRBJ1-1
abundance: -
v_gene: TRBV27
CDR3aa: CASSPAGVSMNTEAFF

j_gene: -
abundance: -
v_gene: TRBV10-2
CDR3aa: CASMAGQGTYEQYF

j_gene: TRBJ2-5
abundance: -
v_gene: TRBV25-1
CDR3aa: CASSESGEETQYF

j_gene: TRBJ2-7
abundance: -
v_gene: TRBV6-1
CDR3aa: CASSGGLAGGITYEQYF

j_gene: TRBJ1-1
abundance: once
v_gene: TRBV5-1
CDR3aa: CASSRQGEDTEAFF

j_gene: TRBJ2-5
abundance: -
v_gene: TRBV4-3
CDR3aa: CASSQEAYETQYF

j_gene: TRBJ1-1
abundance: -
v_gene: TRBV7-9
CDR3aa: CASSAFGGTEAFF

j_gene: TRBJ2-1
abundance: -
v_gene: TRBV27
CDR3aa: CASSPFGYNEQFF

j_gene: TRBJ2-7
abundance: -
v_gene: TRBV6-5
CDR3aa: CASSQGLAGVEQYF

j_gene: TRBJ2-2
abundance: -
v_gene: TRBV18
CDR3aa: CASSQKQGSAGELFF

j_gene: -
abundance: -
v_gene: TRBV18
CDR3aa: CASSPLKGAYEQYF

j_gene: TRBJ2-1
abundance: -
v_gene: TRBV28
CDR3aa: CASNLAGSSSYNEQFF

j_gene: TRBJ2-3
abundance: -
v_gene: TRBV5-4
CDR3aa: CASSPGGSGGTDTQYF

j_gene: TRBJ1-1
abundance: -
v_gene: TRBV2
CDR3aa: CARGGAPTEGTEAFF

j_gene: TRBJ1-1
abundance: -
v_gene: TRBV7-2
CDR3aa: CASSLVGGLNTEAFF

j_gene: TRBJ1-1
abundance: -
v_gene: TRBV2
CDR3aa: CASSDPGTEAFF

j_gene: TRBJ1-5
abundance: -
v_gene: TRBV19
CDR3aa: CASTPTSSNQPQHF

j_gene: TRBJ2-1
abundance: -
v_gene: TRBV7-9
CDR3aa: CASSSDSRPYNEQFF

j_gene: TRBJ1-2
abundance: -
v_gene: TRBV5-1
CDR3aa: CASSQGQGTGVYGYTF

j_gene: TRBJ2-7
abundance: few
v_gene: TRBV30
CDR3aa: CAWSVTGSWAYEQYF

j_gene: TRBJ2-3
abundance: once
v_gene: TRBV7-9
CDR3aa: CASSSLTADRGETDTQYF

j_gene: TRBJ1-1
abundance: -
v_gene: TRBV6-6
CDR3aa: CASSDRSGNTEAFF

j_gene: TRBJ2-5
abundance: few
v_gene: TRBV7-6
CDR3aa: CASSLGGGNVQETQYF

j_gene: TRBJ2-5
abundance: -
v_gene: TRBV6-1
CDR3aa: CASQTGQGVTQYF

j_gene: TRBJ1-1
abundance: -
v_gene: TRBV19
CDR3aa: CASTPGPMNTEAFF

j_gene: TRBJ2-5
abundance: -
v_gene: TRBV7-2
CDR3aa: CASSTEEGLQTQYF

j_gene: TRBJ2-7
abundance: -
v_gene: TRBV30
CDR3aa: CAWSSGGAYEQYF

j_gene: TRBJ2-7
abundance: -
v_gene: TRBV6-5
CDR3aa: CASKPGQGTYEQYF

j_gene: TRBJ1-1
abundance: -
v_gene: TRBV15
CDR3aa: CATSTGTGETEAFF

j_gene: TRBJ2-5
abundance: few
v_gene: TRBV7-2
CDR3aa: CASSLAQKGAGGPRETQYF

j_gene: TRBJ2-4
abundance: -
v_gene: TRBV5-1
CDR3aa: CANDRAAKNIQYF

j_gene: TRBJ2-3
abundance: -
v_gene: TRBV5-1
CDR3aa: CASTQSGNTDTQYF

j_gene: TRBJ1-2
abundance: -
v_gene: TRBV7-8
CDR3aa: CASSLVRGESYTF

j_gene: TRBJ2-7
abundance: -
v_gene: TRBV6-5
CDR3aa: CASSYSWTDSYEQYF

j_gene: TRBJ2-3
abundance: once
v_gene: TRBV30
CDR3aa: CAWTRAGGPADTQYF

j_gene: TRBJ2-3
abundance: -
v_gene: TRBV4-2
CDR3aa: CASSQAIRAGGTDTQYF

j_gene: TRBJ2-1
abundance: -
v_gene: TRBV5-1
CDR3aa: CASSLVTSGGNEQFF

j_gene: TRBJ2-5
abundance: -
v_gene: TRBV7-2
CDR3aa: CASSQQAKRTQYF